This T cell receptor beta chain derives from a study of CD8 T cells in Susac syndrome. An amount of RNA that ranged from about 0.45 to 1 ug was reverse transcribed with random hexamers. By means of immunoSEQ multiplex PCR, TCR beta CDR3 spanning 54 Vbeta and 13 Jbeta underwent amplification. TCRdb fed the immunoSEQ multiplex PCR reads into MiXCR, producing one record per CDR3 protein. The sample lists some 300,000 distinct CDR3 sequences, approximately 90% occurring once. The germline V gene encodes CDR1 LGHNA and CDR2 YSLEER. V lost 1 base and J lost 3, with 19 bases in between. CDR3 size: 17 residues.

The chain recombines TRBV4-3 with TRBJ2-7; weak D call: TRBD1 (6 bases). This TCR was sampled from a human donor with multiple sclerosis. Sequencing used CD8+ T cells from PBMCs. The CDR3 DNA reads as TGCGCCAGCAGCCAAGCCCAGGACAGAGGGGAGTTCTACGAGCAGTACTTC. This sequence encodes CASSQAQDRGEFYEQYF.